Sequencing of this TCR beta chain was carried out in a study of CD4 T cell repertoires in COVID-19. General study results and limits: SARS-CoV and/or HKU1 spike cultures shared between 7 and 25% of SARS-CoV-2 clonotypes.

Sequencing was done directly on freshly isolated, uncultured memory T cells. Germline CDR1 ENHRY, CDR2 SYGVKD. Trimming took off 0 bases at V and 7 bases at J, with 12 bases between the two ends. This CDR3 has 14 residues. Sequenced by immunoSEQ multiplex PCR; TCRdb stores in-frame clones only, minus some. Altogether tens of thousands of clones are present, roughly 91% being singletons, with the ten largest covering about 0.5%. A remark on this clone: The antigen remains undetermined.

This rearrangement joins TRBV10-3 to TRBJ1-2, with D possibly being TRBD1 (5 bases). This TCR was sampled from a human donor who had COVID-19. The starting material was central memory CD4+ T cells from blood, obtained before the COVID-19 pandemic. This CDR3 reads CAISESLGVGGYTF. The CDR3 DNA reads TGTGCCATCAGTGAGTCGCTAGGGGTTGGTGGCTACACCTTC.